This entry is about one TCR beta chain. As yet, its antigen is unknown. Sample treatment: oral pan-JAK inhibitor, 5-10 mg twice daily. Trimming stripped 7 bases from V and 4 bases from J, with 13 bases between. Per the germline V gene, CDR1 is SQVTM and CDR2 is ANQGSEA. The CDR3 has 12 residues. RNA was extracted and reverse transcribed into cDNA as the sequencing template. Profiling relied on immunoSEQ multiplex PCR, and the TCRdb table lists in-frame clones only, not all of them. The sample records some 220,000 clones, approximately 57% being singletons. These data are taken from a study of CD8+ T cells in alopecia areata. Study-level information: Treated patients were given oral tofacitinib, which was dosed at 5 to 10 mg twice daily.

Notes on the study in general: Baseline CD8+ expansion's link to response remains uncertain, as there was one nonresponder. The study found higher clonality in lesional than normal scalp, especially in alopecia totalis/universalis.

The sequencing used CD4+ T cells sorted from blood, collected at week 4, from a patient treated with tofacitinib. V usage is TRBV29-1 and J usage is TRBJ1-2; maybe TRBD1 (6 bases). The sequence was obtained from a human donor with alopecia areata. Written as DNA, the CDR3 is TGCAGCGCTGATGGACAGAGCTATGGCTACACCTTC. It translates to CSADGQSYGYTF. The full variable domain, in which reference TRBV29-1 and TRBJ1-2 provide the parts outside the CDR3, is SAVISQKPSRDICQRGTSLTIQCQVDSQVTMMFWYRQQPGQSLTLIATANQGSEATYESGFVIDKFPISRPNLTFSTLTVSNMSPEDSSIYLCSADGQSYGYTFGSGTRLTVV.